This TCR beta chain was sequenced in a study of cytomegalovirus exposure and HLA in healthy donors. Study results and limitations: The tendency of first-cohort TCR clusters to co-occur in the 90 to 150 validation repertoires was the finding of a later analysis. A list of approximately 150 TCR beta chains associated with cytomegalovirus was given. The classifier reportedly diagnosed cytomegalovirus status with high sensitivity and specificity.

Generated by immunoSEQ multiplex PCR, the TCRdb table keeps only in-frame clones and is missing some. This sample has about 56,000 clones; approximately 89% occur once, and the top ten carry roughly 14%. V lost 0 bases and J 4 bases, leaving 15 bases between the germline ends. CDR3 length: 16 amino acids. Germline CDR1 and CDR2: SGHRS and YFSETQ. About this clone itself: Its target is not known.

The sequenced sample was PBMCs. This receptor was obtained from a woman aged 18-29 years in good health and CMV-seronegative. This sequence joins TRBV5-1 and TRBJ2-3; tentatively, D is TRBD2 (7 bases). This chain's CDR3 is CASSLEGGARADTQYF. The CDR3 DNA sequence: TGCGCCAGCAGCTTGGAGGGGGGGGCTCGCGCAGATACGCAGTATTTT.